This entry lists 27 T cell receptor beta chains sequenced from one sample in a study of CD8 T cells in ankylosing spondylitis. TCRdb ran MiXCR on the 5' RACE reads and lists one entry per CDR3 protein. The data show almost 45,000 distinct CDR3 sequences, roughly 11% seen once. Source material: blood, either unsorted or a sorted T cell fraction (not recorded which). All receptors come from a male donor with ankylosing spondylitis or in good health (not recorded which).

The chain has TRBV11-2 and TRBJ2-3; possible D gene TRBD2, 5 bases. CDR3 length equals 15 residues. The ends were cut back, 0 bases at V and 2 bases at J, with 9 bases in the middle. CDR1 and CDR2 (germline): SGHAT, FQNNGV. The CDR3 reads CASSLDLGDTDTQYF. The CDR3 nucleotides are TGTGCCAGCAGCTTAGATCTCGGGGACACAGATACGCAGTATTTT.

CDR3 nucleotides: TGTGCCCTTCGGAGGCGGGGCGGGGCCGCAGATACGCAGTATTTT. As protein: CALRRRGGAADTQYF. The rearrangement joins TRBV28 to TRBJ2-3, with a tentative D call TRBD2 (6 bases). V was shortened by 11 bases and J by 4 bases, with 22 bases between the two germline ends. The CDR3 length is 15 residues. The germline V gene has CDR1 MDHEN and CDR2 SYDVKM.

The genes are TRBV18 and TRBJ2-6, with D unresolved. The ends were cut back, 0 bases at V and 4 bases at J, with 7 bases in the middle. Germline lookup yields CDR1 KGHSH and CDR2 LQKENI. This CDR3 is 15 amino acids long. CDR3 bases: TGTGCCAGCTCACCACCCGCGACAGGGGCCAACGTCCTGACTTTC. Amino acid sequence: CASSPPATGANVLTF.

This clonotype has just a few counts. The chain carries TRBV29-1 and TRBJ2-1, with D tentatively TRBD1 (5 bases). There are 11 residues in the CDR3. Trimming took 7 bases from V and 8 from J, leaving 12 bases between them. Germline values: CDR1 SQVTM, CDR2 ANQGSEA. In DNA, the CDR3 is TGCAGCGGAAAACAGGCCGATGAGCAGTTCTTC. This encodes CSGKQADEQFF.

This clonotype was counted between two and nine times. The CDR3 protein is CASSLSGLNQPQHF. CDR3 DNA: TGTGCCAGCAGCTTATCAGGACTCAATCAGCCCCAGCATTTT. The chain links TRBV7-2 to TRBJ1-5; D remains unclear. V lost 2 bases and J lost 3, with 8 bases in between. CDR3 length equals 14 residues. Germline values: CDR1 SGHTA, CDR2 FQGNSA.

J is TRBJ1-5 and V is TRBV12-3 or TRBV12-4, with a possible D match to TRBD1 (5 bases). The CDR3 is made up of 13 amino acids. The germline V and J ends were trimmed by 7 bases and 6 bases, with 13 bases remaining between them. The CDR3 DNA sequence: TGTGCCAGCACCCTAGACCAGGGTCAGCCCCAGCATTTT. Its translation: CASTLDQGQPQHF.

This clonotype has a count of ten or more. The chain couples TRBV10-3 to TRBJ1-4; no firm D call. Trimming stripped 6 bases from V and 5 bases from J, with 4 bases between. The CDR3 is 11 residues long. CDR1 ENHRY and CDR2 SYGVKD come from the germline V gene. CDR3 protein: CAIRQNEKLFF. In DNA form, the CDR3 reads TGTGCCATCAGGCAGAATGAAAAACTGTTTTTT.

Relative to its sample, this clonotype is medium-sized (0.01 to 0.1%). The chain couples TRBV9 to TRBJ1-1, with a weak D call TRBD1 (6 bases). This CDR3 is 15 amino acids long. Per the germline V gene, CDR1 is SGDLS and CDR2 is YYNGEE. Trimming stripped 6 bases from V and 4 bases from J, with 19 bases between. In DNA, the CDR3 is TGTGCCAGCATCCCACCGAGGGAGGGGGGCACTGAAGCTTTCTTT. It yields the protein CASIPPREGGTEAFF.

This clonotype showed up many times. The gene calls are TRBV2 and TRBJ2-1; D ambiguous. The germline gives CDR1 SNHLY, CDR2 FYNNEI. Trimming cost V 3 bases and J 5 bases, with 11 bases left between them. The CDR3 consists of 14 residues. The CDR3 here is CASSDSNSNNEQFF. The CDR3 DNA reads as TGTGCCAGCAGTGATAGCAACTCTAACAATGAGCAGTTCTTC.

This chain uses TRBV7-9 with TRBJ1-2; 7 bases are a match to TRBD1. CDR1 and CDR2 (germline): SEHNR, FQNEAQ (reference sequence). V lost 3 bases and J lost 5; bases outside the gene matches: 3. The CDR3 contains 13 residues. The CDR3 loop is CASSFTGEYGYTF. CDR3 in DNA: TGTGCCAGCAGCTTTACAGGGGAGTATGGCTACACCTTC.

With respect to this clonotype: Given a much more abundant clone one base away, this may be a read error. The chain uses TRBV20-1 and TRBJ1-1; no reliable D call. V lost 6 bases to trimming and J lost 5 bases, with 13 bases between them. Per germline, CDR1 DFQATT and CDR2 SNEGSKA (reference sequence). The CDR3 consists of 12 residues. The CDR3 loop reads CSAMRVDTEAFF. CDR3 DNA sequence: TGCAGTGCGATGAGAGTGGATACTGAAGCTTTCTTT.

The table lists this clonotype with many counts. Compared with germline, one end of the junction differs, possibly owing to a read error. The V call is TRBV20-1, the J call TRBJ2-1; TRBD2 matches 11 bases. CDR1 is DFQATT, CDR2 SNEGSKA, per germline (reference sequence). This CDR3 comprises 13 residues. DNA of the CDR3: TGCAGTACTAGCGGGGGCCCTCCCGATGAGCAGTTCTTC. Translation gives CSTSGGPPDEQFF.

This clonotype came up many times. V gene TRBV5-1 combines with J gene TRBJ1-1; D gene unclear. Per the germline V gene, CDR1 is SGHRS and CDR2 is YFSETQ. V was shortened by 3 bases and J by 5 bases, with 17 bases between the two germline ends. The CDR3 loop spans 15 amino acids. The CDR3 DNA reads TGCGCCAGCAGCTGGGAATCGGGGAGGGTAACTGAAGCTTTCTTT. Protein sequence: CASSWESGRVTEAFF. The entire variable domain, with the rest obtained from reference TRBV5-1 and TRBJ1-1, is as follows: KAGVTQTPRYLIKTRGQQVTLSCSPISGHRSVSWYQQTPGQGLQFLFEYFSETQRNKGNFPGRFSGRQFSNSRSEMNVSTLELGDSALYLCASSWESGRVTEAFFGQGTRLTVV.

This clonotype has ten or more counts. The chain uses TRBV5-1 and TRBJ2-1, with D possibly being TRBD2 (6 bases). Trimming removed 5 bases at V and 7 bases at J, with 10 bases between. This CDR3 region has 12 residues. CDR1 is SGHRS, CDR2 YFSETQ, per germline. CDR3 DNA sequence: TGCGCCAGCAGGGGGGGTCGGAATGAGCAGTTCTTC. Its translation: CASRGGRNEQFF.

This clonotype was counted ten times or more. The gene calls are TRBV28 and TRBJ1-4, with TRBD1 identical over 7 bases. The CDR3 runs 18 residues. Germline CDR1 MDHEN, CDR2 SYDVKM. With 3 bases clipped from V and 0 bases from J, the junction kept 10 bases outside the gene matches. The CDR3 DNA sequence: TGTGCCAGCAGTTTGCGCAGGGGGGCAATCGCAACTAATGAAAAACTGTTTTTT. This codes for CASSLRRGAIATNEKLFF.

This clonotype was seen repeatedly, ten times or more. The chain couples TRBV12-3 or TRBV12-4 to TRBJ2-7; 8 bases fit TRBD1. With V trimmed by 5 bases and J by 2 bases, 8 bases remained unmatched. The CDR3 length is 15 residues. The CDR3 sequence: CASSPGDRGAYEQYF. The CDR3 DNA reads TGTGCCAGCAGTCCCGGTGACAGGGGAGCCTACGAGCAGTACTTC.

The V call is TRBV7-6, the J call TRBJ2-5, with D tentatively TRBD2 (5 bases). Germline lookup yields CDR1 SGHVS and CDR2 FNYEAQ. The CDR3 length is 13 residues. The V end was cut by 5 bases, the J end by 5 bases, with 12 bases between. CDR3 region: CASSPPRGETQYF. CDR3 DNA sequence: TGTGCCAGCAGCCCCCCTCGAGGGGAGACCCAGTACTTC.

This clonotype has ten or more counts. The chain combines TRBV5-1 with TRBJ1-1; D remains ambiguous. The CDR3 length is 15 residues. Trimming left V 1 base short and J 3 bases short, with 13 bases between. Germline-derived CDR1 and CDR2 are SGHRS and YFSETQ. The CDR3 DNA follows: TGCGCCAGCAGCTTGTTTGGGTTTGCGGACACTGAAGCTTTCTTT. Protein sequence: CASSLFGFADTEAFF.

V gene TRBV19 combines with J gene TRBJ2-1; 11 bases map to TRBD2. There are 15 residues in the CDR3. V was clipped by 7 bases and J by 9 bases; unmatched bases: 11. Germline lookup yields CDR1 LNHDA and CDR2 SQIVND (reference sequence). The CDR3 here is CASTVSGGVGTEQFF. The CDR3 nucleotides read TGTGCCAGTACCGTTAGCGGGGGGGTAGGCACTGAGCAGTTCTTC. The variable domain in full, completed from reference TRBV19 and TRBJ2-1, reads DGGITQSPKYLFRKEGQNVTLSCEQNLNHDAMYWYRQDPGQGLRLIYYSQIVNDFQKGDIAEGYSVSREKKESFPLTVTSAQKNPTAFYLCASTVSGGVGTEQFFGPGTRLTVL.

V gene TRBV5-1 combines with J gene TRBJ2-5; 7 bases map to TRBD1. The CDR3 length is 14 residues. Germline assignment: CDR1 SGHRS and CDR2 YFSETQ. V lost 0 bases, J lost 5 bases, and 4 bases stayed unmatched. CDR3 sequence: CASSLGGQQETQYF. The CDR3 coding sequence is TGCGCCAGCAGCTTGGGGGGACAGCAGGAGACCCAGTACTTC.

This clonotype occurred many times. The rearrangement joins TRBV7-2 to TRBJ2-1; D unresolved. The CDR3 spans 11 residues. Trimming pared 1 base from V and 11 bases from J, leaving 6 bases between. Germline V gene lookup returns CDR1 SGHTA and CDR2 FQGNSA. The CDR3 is CASSLGAQQFF. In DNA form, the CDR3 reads TGTGCCAGCAGCTTAGGTGCCCAGCAGTTCTTC.

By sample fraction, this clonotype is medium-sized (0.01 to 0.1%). In DNA, the CDR3 is TGTGCCAGCAGCCAAGAGGGGACCACCATCAGTTCAGATACGCAGTATTTT. Protein product: CASSQEGTTISSDTQYF. The genes are TRBV4-2 and TRBJ2-3; perhaps D is TRBD1 or TRBD2 (5 bases each). The germline CDR1 and CDR2 sequences are LGHNA and YNFKEQ. This CDR3 comprises 17 residues. V shed 0 bases and J shed 4 bases, with 17 bases lying between them.

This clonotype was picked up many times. CDR3 protein: CASSQNYEQYF. The CDR3 coding sequence is TGTGCCAGCAGTCAGAATTACGAGCAGTACTTC. The gene calls are TRBV12-3 or TRBV12-4 and TRBJ2-7, with D hard to call. The CDR3 runs to 11 residues. V shed 5 bases and J shed 4 bases, with 6 bases lying between them.

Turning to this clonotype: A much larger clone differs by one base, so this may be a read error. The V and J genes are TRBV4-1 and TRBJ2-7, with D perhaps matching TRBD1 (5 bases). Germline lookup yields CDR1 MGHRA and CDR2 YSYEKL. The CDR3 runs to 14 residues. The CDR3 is CVSSQDSAAYEQYF. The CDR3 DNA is TGCGTCAGCAGCCAAGACAGCGCCGCCTACGAGCAGTACTTC.

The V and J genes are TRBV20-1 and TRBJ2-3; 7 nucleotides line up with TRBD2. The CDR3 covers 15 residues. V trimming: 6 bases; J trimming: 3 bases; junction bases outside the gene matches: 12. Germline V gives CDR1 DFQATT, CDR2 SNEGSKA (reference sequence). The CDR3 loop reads CSAPGRATSTDTQYF. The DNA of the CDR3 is TGCAGTGCACCGGGGAGGGCGACGTCAACAGATACGCAGTATTTT.

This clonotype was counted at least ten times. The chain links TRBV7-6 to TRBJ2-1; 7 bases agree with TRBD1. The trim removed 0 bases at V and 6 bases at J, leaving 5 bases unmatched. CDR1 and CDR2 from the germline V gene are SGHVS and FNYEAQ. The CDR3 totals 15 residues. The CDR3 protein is CASSLAGTAINEQFF. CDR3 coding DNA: TGTGCCAGCAGCTTAGCCGGGACAGCTATCAATGAGCAGTTCTTC. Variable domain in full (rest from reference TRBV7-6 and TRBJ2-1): GAGVSQSPRYKVTKRGQDVALRCDPISGHVSLYWYRQALGQGPEFLTYFNYEAQQDKSGLPNDRFSAERPEGSISTLTIQRTEQRDSAMYRCASSLAGTAINEQFFGPGTRLTVL.

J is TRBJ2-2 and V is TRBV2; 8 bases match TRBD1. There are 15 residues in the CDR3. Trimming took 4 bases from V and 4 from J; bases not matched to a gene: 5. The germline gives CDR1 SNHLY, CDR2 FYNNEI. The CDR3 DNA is TGTGCCAGCAGTGTCCAGGGGGCCGTCACCGGGGAGCTGTTTTTT. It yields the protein CASSVQGAVTGELFF.